This T cell receptor beta chain was found in a study of post-analysis software for immune sequencing data. The germline gives CDR1 KGHDR, CDR2 SFDVKD. The V end was cut by 4 bases, the J end by 3 bases, with 7 bases between. The CDR3 is made up of 13 amino acids. Unique molecular identifiers featured in each of the TCR beta cDNA libraries. TCRdb itself ran the PCR reads through MiXCR, one entry per CDR3 protein. The repertoire consists of 500,000 to 600,000 distinct CDR3 sequences, with roughly 45% occurring once and the leading ten covering 1.7%. Findings and caveats of the study: Included in a set of five TRBV segments more frequent in patients than controls were TRBV5-6, TRBV5-1 and TRBV20-1.

This clonotype has more than one count but fewer than ten. Its specificity is not known. This TCR was recovered from a girl between 5 and 17 years old with multiple sclerosis. V and J are TRBV24-1 and TRBJ2-3, with a weak D call TRBD1 (5 bases). Material: blood. DNA of the CDR3: TGTGCCACCAGTGAAACAGGTACAGATACGCAGTATTTT. As protein: CATSETGTDTQYF.